This T cell receptor beta chain was recovered during a study of blood T cell repertoires in COVID-19. The germline gives CDR1 LGHNT, CDR2 FRNRAP. There are 11 residues in the CDR3. Some clones are missing from TCRdb's copy, which holds only in-frame ones; the method was immunoSEQ multiplex PCR. The sample shows roughly 160,000 clones, 82% of them seen only once. A remark on this clone: An end of the junction does not agree with germline; a read error may underlie this.

This receptor was obtained from a woman of 80 years or more with active or convalescent COVID-19. Material for sequencing was peripheral blood. The chain employs TRBV12-5 and TRBJ2-1; 7 nucleotides line up with TRBD1. The CDR3 is CASGLADRVIF. CDR3 DNA: TGTGCTAGTGGTTTGGCCGACAGGGTGATCTTC. Combining the CDR3 with reference TRBV12-5 and TRBJ2-1 gives the whole variable domain DARVTQTPRHKVTEMGQEVTMRCQPILGHNTVFWYRQTMMQGLELLAYFRNRAPLDDSGMPKDRFSAEMPDATLATLKIQPSEPRDSAVYFCASGLADRVIFGPGTRLTVL.